This entry lists 30 T cell receptor beta chains sequenced from one sample in a study of human T cells and chemical hapten exposure. Time point described: patch test 2, 6 weeks after DPC sensitization. Indicated treatment: therapeutic diphenylcyclopropenone sensitization with weekly scalp DPC. TCRdb called the RACE reads again in MiXCR, with one record for every CDR3 protein. Among 110,000 or so distinct CDR3 sequences listed, roughly 9% were seen once. Sequenced material: whole blood, taken in connection with sensitization to the hapten diphenylcyclopropenone (DPC). The receptors come from a woman aged 40 to 55 with alopecia areata. Some clones in this sample may be carry-over from other donors' samples.

At least ten counts were recorded for this clonotype. V is TRBV20-1 and J is TRBJ1-6; 8 nucleotides match TRBD1. The germline V gene has CDR1 DFQATT and CDR2 SNEGSKA (reference sequence). The CDR3 runs to 14 residues. The CDR3 coding sequence is TGCAGGGACAGGGATGGCGTAATGAGGTCACCCCTCCACTTT. This sequence encodes CRDRDGVMRSPLHF.

This clonotype was seen repeatedly, ten times or more. The rearrangement joins TRBV12-3 or TRBV12-4 to TRBJ1-3; D gene ambiguous. CDR3 length: 11 amino acids. Deletions cut 6 bases from V and 4 bases from J, with 4 bases between. DNA for the CDR3: TGTGCCAGCAGACTAGGAAACACCATATATTTT. As protein: CASRLGNTIYF.

This clonotype was recorded many times. The chain carries TRBV6-4 and TRBJ2-3; 7 nucleotides match TRBD2. Germline V CDR1 and CDR2: MRHNA, SNTAGT. V lost 5 bases to trimming and J lost 5 bases; unmatched junction nucleotides: 4. This CDR3 has 13 residues. CDR3 sequence reads: CASSSQRGDTQYF. CDR3 in DNA: TGTGCCAGCAGTTCCCAGCGGGGAGATACGCAGTATTTT.

This clonotype was counted at least ten times. The rearrangement links TRBV24-1 to TRBJ2-1; tentatively, D is TRBD2 (6 bases). V gave up 0 bases and J gave up 8 bases, with 7 bases separating them. The CDR3 has 13 residues. CDR1 is KGHDR, CDR2 SFDVKD, per germline. The CDR3 bases are TGTGCCACCAGTGATTTGGGACTACATGAGCAGTTCTTC. Translation gives CATSDLGLHEQFF.

This clonotype was counted ten times or more. The CDR3 region has the DNA TGTGCCAGCAGCCAAGCCGGGACAGGGGATTTCTCTGGGGCCAACGTCCTGACTTTC. Translating it yields CASSQAGTGDFSGANVLTF. J is TRBJ2-6 and V is TRBV6-2 or TRBV6-3; 10 positions agree with TRBD1. Germline trimming cut 6 bases from V and 0 bases from J; bases unmatched to any gene: 11. The CDR3 spans 19 residues. CDR1 and CDR2 from the germline V gene are MNHEY and SVGEGT.

As for this clonotype: This sequence may be a read error, since a much larger clone differs from it by one base. The gene calls are TRBV6-1 and TRBJ1-1; D gene unclear. The CDR3 is 14 amino acids. Germline values: CDR1 MNHNS, CDR2 SASEGT. CDR3 sequence: CASNEEAPNTEAFF. The CDR3 DNA sequence: TGTGCCAGCAATGAAGAGGCACCGAACACTGAAGCTTTCTTT.

In its sample, this clonotype was seen many times. This chain links TRBV6-2 or TRBV6-3 with TRBJ1-1; TRBD1 might be the D (5 bases). Germline V gene lookup returns CDR1 MNHEY and CDR2 SVGEGT. The V gene lost 4 bases and the J gene lost 5 bases, with 20 bases spanning the gap. CDR3 length equals 16 residues. CDR3 in amino acids: CASSFDPEGKRTEAFF. CDR3 nucleotides: TGTGCCAGCAGTTTCGATCCTGAGGGGAAGAGGACTGAAGCTTTCTTT.

This clonotype was counted many times. The genes are TRBV11-2 and TRBJ2-5; D unclear. The CDR3 covers 16 residues. CDR1 and CDR2 from the germline V gene are SGHAT and FQNNGV. The ends were cut back, 0 bases at V and 1 base at J, with 12 bases in the middle. In DNA form, the CDR3 reads TGTGCCAGCAGCTTAGATGAAAGAATTAGCCAAGAGACCCAGTACTTC. Translated: CASSLDERISQETQYF. Full variable domain (missing parts from reference TRBV11-2 and TRBJ2-5): EAGVAQSPRYKIIEKRQSVAFWCNPISGHATLYWYQQILGQGPKLLIQFQNNGVVDDSQLPKDRFSAERLKGVDSTLKIQPAKLEDSAVYLCASSLDERISQETQYFGPGTRLLVL.

This clonotype was seen ten or more times. The rearrangement links TRBV7-2 to TRBJ2-7, with 9 bases matching TRBD1. Germline V gene lookup returns CDR1 SGHTA and CDR2 FQGNSA. The CDR3 loop spans 14 amino acids. J lost 7 bases, V lost 3 bases, and 7 bases had no gene match. The CDR3 is CASSFGTGRREQYF. For the CDR3, the DNA is TGTGCCAGCAGCTTTGGGACAGGGAGGCGAGAGCAGTACTTC.

This clonotype came up a few times. V gene TRBV3-1 combines with J gene TRBJ1-5; a weak D match, TRBD1 (6 bases). Trimming took 3 bases from V and 6 from J, leaving 15 bases between them. Germline V lookup: CDR1 LGHDT, CDR2 YNNKEL (reference sequence). The CDR3 runs to 15 residues. The CDR3 region is CASSQGHALAQPQHF. The CDR3 coding sequence is TGTGCCAGCAGCCAGGGACACGCCCTGGCTCAGCCCCAGCATTTT.

The genes are TRBV20-1 and TRBJ1-5; no clear D gene. Between the trimmed V and J ends, which lost 3 bases and 2 bases, there was a span of 5 bases. Germline loops: CDR1 DFQATT, CDR2 SNEGSKA (reference sequence). The CDR3 contains 12 residues. CDR3 sequence (DNA): TGCAGTGCTAGGGCAGGCAATCAGCCCCAGCATTTT. This encodes CSARAGNQPQHF.

This clonotype was seen ten or more times. The chain combines TRBV20-1 with TRBJ2-3; D ambiguous. Germline CDR1 DFQATT, CDR2 SNEGSKA (reference sequence). The CDR3 extends over 14 amino acids. Here the CDR3 reads CSPGSPARRDTQYF. The CDR3 DNA reads as TGCAGCCCCGGGTCCCCGGCGCGAAGAGATACGCAGTATTTT.

Ten or more counts support this clonotype. J is TRBJ2-2 and V is TRBV29-1; 9 positions agree with TRBD1. The CDR3 totals 14 residues. Germline V gene sequence: CDR1 SQVTM, CDR2 ANQGSEA. With 6 bases clipped from V and 2 bases from J, the junction kept 4 bases outside the gene matches. CDR3: CSVPGQGNTGELFF. The CDR3 nucleotides are TGCAGCGTCCCGGGACAGGGAAACACCGGGGAGCTGTTTTTT.

This clonotype has only a few counts. The CDR3 sequence: CASSYVGTLRETQYF. DNA of the CDR3: TGTGCCAGCAGTTACGTCGGGACACTCCGAGAGACCCAGTACTTC. The gene calls are TRBV6-5 and TRBJ2-5; D is possibly TRBD1 (6 bases). The CDR3 runs 15 residues. Germline V gene data show CDR1 as MNHEY and CDR2 as SVGAGI. Trimming took off 2 bases at V and 4 bases at J, with 14 bases between the two ends.

This clonotype was seen at least ten times. The chain has TRBV5-1 and TRBJ2-2; no firm D call. The germline V gene encodes CDR1 SGHRS and CDR2 YFSETQ. This CDR3 is 14 amino acids long. The V end lost 4 bases, the J end lost 1 base, and 8 bases lay between the germline ends. The CDR3, as DNA: TGCGCCAGCAGCCTTACGGGGAACACCGGGGAGCTGTTTTTT. Its translation is CASSLTGNTGELFF.

The table lists this clonotype with many counts. V is TRBV20-1 and J is TRBJ2-1; a weak D match, TRBD2 (6 bases). Germline V gene lookup returns CDR1 DFQATT and CDR2 SNEGSKA (reference sequence). This CDR3 region has 15 residues. Trimming shortened V by 0 bases and J by 0 bases, and 9 bases separated the two germline ends. CDR3 amino acids: CSAREGGYSYNEQFF. The DNA for the CDR3 is TGCAGTGCTAGAGAAGGAGGGTACTCCTACAATGAGCAGTTCTTC.

This chain uses TRBV6-5 with TRBJ2-5; 10 bases line up with TRBD1. V was pared by 6 bases and J by 1 base, with 2 bases of the junction left unmatched. CDR1 and CDR2 from the germline V gene are MNHEY and SVGAGI. This CDR3 has 14 residues. The CDR3: CASRGQGFQETQYF. The CDR3 region has the DNA TGTGCCAGCAGGGGACAGGGGTTCCAAGAGACCCAGTACTTC.

This clonotype was detected ten times or more. The V and J genes are TRBV12-5 and TRBJ2-3, with D uncertain. The V end was cut by 1 base, the J end by 4 bases, with 6 bases between. The germline gives CDR1 LGHNT, CDR2 FRNRAP. CDR3 length: 13 amino acids. CDR3 bases: TGTGCTAGTGGTTTGGAACTATCAGATACGCAGTATTTT. This encodes CASGLELSDTQYF. Full variable domain (remainder filled in from reference TRBV12-5 and TRBJ2-3): DARVTQTPRHKVTEMGQEVTMRCQPILGHNTVFWYRQTMMQGLELLAYFRNRAPLDDSGMPKDRFSAEMPDATLATLKIQPSEPRDSAVYFCASGLELSDTQYFGPGTRLTVL.

The chain joins TRBV3-1 to TRBJ1-4; no firm D call. The V gene lost 3 bases and the J gene lost 6 bases, with 8 bases spanning the gap. The CDR3 loop spans 13 amino acids. Germline lookup yields CDR1 LGHDT and CDR2 YNNKEL (reference sequence). DNA for the CDR3: TGTGCCAGCAGCCATGGCATCGATGAAAAACTGTTTTTT. It is translated as CASSHGIDEKLFF.

The table lists this clonotype with many counts. The chain recombines TRBV6-2 or TRBV6-3 with TRBJ2-7; a possible D gene is TRBD2 (6 bases). Germline CDR1 and CDR2: MNHEY and SVGEGT. This CDR3 comprises 14 residues. V lost 4 bases to trimming and J lost 3 bases, with 13 bases between them. The CDR3 region has the DNA TGTGCCAGCAGTTCCCTGGGGGGAGGCTACGAGCAGTACTTC. This translates into CASSSLGGGYEQYF.

This clonotype was found many times. V gene TRBV7-2 combines with J gene TRBJ2-1, with 9 nucleotides matching TRBD2. V was clipped by 2 bases and J by 4 bases; unmatched bases: 6. Germline CDR1 is SGHTA and CDR2 is FQGNSA. The CDR3 consists of 16 residues. The CDR3 here is CASSLSISGGYNEQFF. DNA of the CDR3: TGTGCCAGCAGCTTATCAATAAGCGGGGGGTACAATGAGCAGTTCTTC. Supplemented by reference TRBV7-2 and TRBJ2-1, the full variable domain reads GAGVSQSPSNKVTEKGKDVELRCDPISGHTALYWYRQSLGQGLEFLIYFQGNSAPDKSGLPSDRFSAERTGGSVSTLTIQRTQQEDSAVYLCASSLSISGGYNEQFFGPGTRLTVL.

This chain uses TRBV6-5 with TRBJ2-3; D may be TRBD2 (5 bases). The CDR3 extends over 13 amino acids. V gave up 5 bases and J gave up 9 bases, with 15 bases separating them. In germline, CDR1 is MNHEY, CDR2 SVGAGI. CDR3 in amino acids: CASSPRLRETQYF. In nucleotides, the CDR3 is TGTGCCAGCAGTCCGCGTTTGAGGGAAACGCAGTATTTT.

The V call is TRBV25-1, the J call TRBJ2-7, with 7 bases aligning to TRBD2. The CDR3 is 11 residues long. Germline V CDR1 and CDR2: MGHDK, SYGVNS. V was clipped by 9 bases and J by 4 bases; unmatched bases: 3. CDR3 loop: CASRAGYEQYF. As DNA, the CDR3 is TGTGCCAGTAGAGCGGGATACGAGCAGTACTTC.

The chain employs TRBV2 and TRBJ1-2; D gene ambiguous. The V end lost 7 bases, the J end lost 9 bases, and 15 bases lay between the germline ends. From germline, CDR1 is SNHLY and CDR2 FYNNEI. CDR3 length: 12 residues. CDR3 loop: CASTDQEPRYTF. Written as DNA, the CDR3 is TGTGCCAGCACCGATCAGGAACCTCGCTACACCTTC.

This clonotype was seen more than once but under ten times. The chain has TRBV6-2 or TRBV6-3 and TRBJ1-5; 7 positions agree with TRBD1. J gave up 5 bases and V 6 bases, and 13 bases lay outside the gene matches. Germline CDR1 reads MNHEY; CDR2 reads SVGEGT. CDR3 length: 16 amino acids. Here the CDR3 DNA reads TGTGCCAGCAGGCTCCGACAGGGCCGTTATGATCAGCCCCAGCATTTT. This translates into CASRLRQGRYDQPQHF.

This clonotype was detected ten times or more. The chain joins TRBV7-2 to TRBJ2-7; D uncertain. This CDR3 region has 11 residues. CDR1 is SGHTA and CDR2 is FQGNSA in the germline V gene. V lost 1 base and J 4 bases, leaving 2 bases between the germline ends. DNA of the CDR3: TGTGCCAGCAGCTTAGTGTACGAGCAGTACTTC. Translating gives CASSLVYEQYF.

In this sample, this clonotype turned up a few times. CDR3 in DNA: TGTGCCAGCAGCGTGAATTCTGGCTACCATACCATTCAGTACTTC. Protein sequence: CASSVNSGYHTIQYF. The chain has TRBV9 and TRBJ2-4; no reliable D call. Trimming removed 2 bases from V and 9 bases from J, with 18 bases in between. Germline values: CDR1 SGDLS, CDR2 YYNGEE. This CDR3 has 15 amino acids.

At least ten counts were recorded for this clonotype. The chain joins TRBV7-6 to TRBJ2-3, with 7 positions matching TRBD2. In germline, CDR1 is SGHVS, CDR2 FNYEAQ. The V and J ends lost 3 bases and 0 bases, in that order; junction bases with no gene match: 3. The CDR3 runs to 15 residues. The CDR3 DNA is TGTGCCAGCAGCTTGCGGGGGAGCAGCACAGATACGCAGTATTTT. Its translation is CASSLRGSSTDTQYF.

V usage is TRBV18 and J usage is TRBJ2-7; tentatively, D is TRBD1 (5 bases). The V gene lost 1 base and the J gene lost 3 bases, with 7 bases spanning the gap. This CDR3 is built from 13 residues. Germline CDR1 reads KGHSH; CDR2 reads LQKENI. CDR3 sequence: CASSPRQGYEQYF. In DNA form, the CDR3 reads TGTGCCAGCTCACCACGGCAGGGCTACGAGCAGTACTTC.

Many counts were recorded for this clonotype. The chain combines TRBV9 with TRBJ1-5, with D perhaps matching TRBD1 (5 bases). V was clipped by 4 bases and J by 3 bases, with 14 bases between them. The CDR3 loop spans 15 amino acids. The germline CDR1 and CDR2 sequences are SGDLS and YYNGEE. CDR3 coding DNA: TGTGCCAGCAGCCCAGGACAAGTCTCCAATCAGCCCCAGCATTTT. It specifies CASSPGQVSNQPQHF.